Below, 26 T cell receptor beta chains from the same sample are listed, as sequenced in a study of cytomegalovirus exposure and HLA in healthy donors. 60 Vbeta and 13 Jbeta primers were used in PCR. The table came from immunoSEQ multiplex PCR; TCRdb's copy has only in-frame clones and leaves some out. This sample's table has 100,000 to 150,000 clones. The source material was PBMCs. These receptors were taken from a woman aged 40-49 years in good health and CMV-seropositive.

V usage is TRBV7-9 and J usage is TRBJ1-2; possible D gene TRBD1, 6 bases. Germline CDR1 is SEHNR and CDR2 is FQNEAQ (reference sequence). V gave up 6 bases and J gave up 2 bases, with 16 bases separating them. The CDR3 consists of 15 residues. As DNA, the CDR3 is TGTGCCAGCAGACGCGTCCGGCAGGGGAACTATGGCTACACCTTC. Residues: CASRRVRQGNYGYTF.

V is TRBV21-1 and J is TRBJ2-7; TRBD1 reflects the table's D call only, with no check against the DNA. TRBV21-1 is deemed a pseudogene. The CDR3 sequence is 14 residues long. CDR3 in amino acids: CASSRPGGFNEQYF. In DNA form, the CDR3 reads TGTGCCAGCAGCAGGCCAGGGGGCTTTAACGAGCAGTACTTC.

The chain employs TRBV2 and TRBJ1-1, with a weak D call TRBD1 (5 bases). Deletions cut 3 bases from V and 0 bases from J, with 14 bases between. The germline V gene encodes CDR1 SNHLY and CDR2 FYNNEI. This CDR3 has 16 residues. The CDR3 DNA follows: TGTGCCAGCAGTGACATGGCAGGGTGGATGAACACTGAAGCTTTCTTT. Translating gives CASSDMAGWMNTEAFF. The full variable domain, with the rest looked up from reference TRBV2 and TRBJ1-1, is EPEVTQTPSHQVTQMGQEVILRCVPISNHLYFYWYRQILGQKVEFLVSFYNNEISEKSEIFDDQFSVERPDGSNFTLKIRSTKLEDSAMYFCASSDMAGWMNTEAFFGQGTRLTVV.

The V gene is TRBV27, the J gene TRBJ1-1, with TRBD1 matching over 7 bases. The germline V gene encodes CDR1 MNHEY and CDR2 SMNVEV (reference sequence). The CDR3 sequence is 15 residues long. The junction had 10 bases not matched to a gene; V was cut back by 7 bases and J by 2 bases. The CDR3, as DNA: TGTGCCAGCACCCCACTGGACAGGACTAACACTGAAGCTTTCTTT. It is translated as CASTPLDRTNTEAFF.

The chain couples TRBV28 to TRBJ1-2, with D unresolved. The CDR3 has 13 amino acids. CDR1 is MDHEN, CDR2 SYDVKM, per germline. V dropped 3 bases and J dropped 2 bases, with 7 bases sitting between them. The CDR3 loop reads CASSFTRNYGYTF. CDR3 DNA sequence: TGTGCCAGCAGTTTCACGCGGAACTATGGCTACACCTTC.

The rearrangement links TRBV28 to TRBJ1-2; D may be TRBD1 (5 bases). With 2 bases removed from V and 6 bases from J, the gap between germline ends came to 7 bases. Germline-derived CDR1 and CDR2 are MDHEN and SYDVKM. The CDR3 consists of 12 residues. The DNA for the CDR3 is TGTGCCAGCAGTTTAGGGGGGGATGGCTACACCTTC. Amino acids: CASSLGGDGYTF.

V usage is TRBV7-9 and J usage is TRBJ2-7; TRBD1 matches 9 bases. This CDR3 contains 16 residues. Germline assignment: CDR1 SEHNR and CDR2 FQNEAQ (reference sequence). After removal of 5 bases from V and 2 bases from J, the junction contained 10 bases not matched to a gene. The CDR3 DNA follows: TGTGCCAGCAGCCCACTGGGACAGGGAGGGACCTACGAGCAGTACTTC. This translates into CASSPLGQGGTYEQYF.

The chain has TRBV27 and TRBJ2-7, with D tentatively TRBD2 (7 bases). The germline V gene encodes CDR1 MNHEY and CDR2 SMNVEV (reference sequence). V was trimmed by 1 base and J by 7 bases, leaving 17 bases between them. The CDR3 contains 15 residues. The CDR3 DNA reads TGTGCCAGCAGTTTATGGGCGGGGGCCCCCCTGGAGCAGTACTTC. Translating gives CASSLWAGAPLEQYF.

CDR3 nucleotide sequence: TGTGCCAGCAGCCTTTATCAGTCCTACGAGCAGTACTTC. Translation: CASSLYQSYEQYF. This chain joins TRBV13 and TRBJ2-7; D is unclear. This CDR3 has 13 amino acids. Germline loops: CDR1 PRHDT, CDR2 FYEKMQ (reference sequence). V shed 5 bases and J shed 1 base, with 9 bases lying between them.

The genes are TRBV27 and TRBJ1-4, with D unresolved. The germline V and J ends were trimmed by 3 bases and 5 bases, with 7 bases remaining between them. Looked up from germline, CDR1 is MNHEY and CDR2 is SMNVEV (reference sequence). This CDR3 comprises 13 residues. Here the CDR3 reads CASSLGGNEKLFF. CDR3 DNA: TGTGCCAGCAGTTTGGGAGGGAATGAAAAACTGTTTTTT.

This sequence joins TRBV7-8 and TRBJ1-5; a possible D gene is TRBD1 (5 bases). Trimming took 1 base from V and 5 from J, leaving 12 bases between them. There are 15 residues in the CDR3. The germline V gene encodes CDR1 SGHVS and CDR2 FQNEAQ. CDR3 nucleotides: TGTGCCAGCAGCTTAGACAGGCGGCCTGATCAGCCCCAGCATTTT. Translating it yields CASSLDRRPDQPQHF. The variable domain in full, completed from reference TRBV7-8 and TRBJ1-5, reads GAGVSQSPRYKVAKRGQDVALRCDPISGHVSLFWYQQALGQGPEFLTYFQNEAQLDKSGLPSDRFFAERPEGSVSTLKIQRTQQEDSAVYLCASSLDRRPDQPQHFGDGTRLSIL.

This sequence joins TRBV29-1 and TRBJ1-5, with TRBD1 matching 8 bases. The CDR3 loop spans 14 amino acids. V trimming: 5 bases; J trimming: 5 bases; junction bases outside the gene matches: 8. Per germline, CDR1 SQVTM and CDR2 ANQGSEA. The CDR3 is CSVIIQGADQPQHF. The CDR3 nucleotides are TGCAGCGTTATTATCCAGGGGGCCGATCAGCCCCAGCATTTT.

CDR3 sequence (DNA): TGTGCCAGCAGTTTATTGGGGACAGGCGAGCAGTACTTC. Its protein product is CASSLLGTGEQYF. V gene TRBV28 combines with J gene TRBJ2-7; TRBD1 matches 8 bases. The CDR3 is 13 residues long. Looked up from germline, CDR1 is MDHEN and CDR2 is SYDVKM. Trimming took 1 base from V and 6 from J; bases not matched to a gene: 2. Complete variable domain (other parts from reference TRBV28 and TRBJ2-7): DVKVTQSSRYLVKRTGEKVFLECVQDMDHENMFWYRQDPGLGLRLIYFSYDVKMKEKGDIPEGYSVSREKKERFSLILESASTNQTSMYLCASSLLGTGEQYFGPGTRLTVT.

The chain couples TRBV7-2 to TRBJ2-1, with 7 bases that match TRBD2. The V gene end was trimmed by 3 bases and the J gene end by 2 bases; junction bases not matched to a gene: 4. The V gene's germline CDR1 is SGHTA and CDR2 FQGNSA. This CDR3 is 15 amino acids long. Here the CDR3 DNA reads TGTGCCAGCAGCTTGGAGGGAGGGGCCTACAATGAGCAGTTCTTC. Encoded protein: CASSLEGGAYNEQFF.

The chain carries TRBV7-9 and TRBJ1-5; the D is unclear. CDR1 and CDR2 (germline): SEHNR, FQNEAQ (reference sequence). V was clipped by 3 bases and J by 4 bases, with 10 bases between them. The CDR3 extends over 14 amino acids. CDR3 sequence reads: CASSFGSDNQPQHF. DNA of the CDR3: TGTGCCAGCAGCTTTGGTTCAGATAATCAGCCCCAGCATTTT.

This sequence joins TRBV27 and TRBJ2-7; the match to TRBD2 covers 11 bases. V lost 5 bases, J lost 1 base, and 1 base stayed unmatched. This CDR3 region has 14 residues. Germline lookup yields CDR1 MNHEY and CDR2 SMNVEV (reference sequence). The CDR3 is CASSRLAGSYEQYF. The CDR3 DNA reads TGTGCCAGCAGTCGACTAGCGGGGTCCTACGAGCAGTACTTC.

The V and J genes are TRBV5-5 and TRBJ2-7; D gene unclear. The CDR3 runs to 12 residues. Trimming stripped 4 bases from V and 4 bases from J, with 9 bases between. Germline V gene sequence: CDR1 SGHKS, CDR2 YYEKEE (reference sequence). The CDR3 loop is CASSPPNYEQYF. DNA of the CDR3: TGTGCCAGCAGCCCACCTAATTACGAGCAGTACTTC.

V is TRBV27 and J is TRBJ2-5, with 13 bases aligning to TRBD2. V lost 3 bases and J lost 3; bases outside the gene matches: 10. Germline CDR1 and CDR2: MNHEY and SMNVEV (reference sequence). The CDR3 has 18 amino acids. As DNA, the CDR3 is TGTGCCAGCAGTTTGAGGACTAGCGGGAGTTGGTTAGAAGAGACCCAGTACTTC. Translated: CASSLRTSGSWLEETQYF.

J is TRBJ2-7 and V is TRBV27, with TRBD2 matching 9 bases. The germline V gene encodes CDR1 MNHEY and CDR2 SMNVEV (reference sequence). This CDR3 has 16 residues. V lost 7 bases, J lost 0 bases, and 10 bases stayed unmatched. The CDR3 protein is CASTPGSGSPSYEQYF. The CDR3 coding sequence is TGTGCCAGCACCCCAGGTAGCGGGAGCCCCTCCTACGAGCAGTACTTC.

The rearrangement links TRBV6-6 to TRBJ2-2; 7 nucleotides align to TRBD1. This CDR3 comprises 14 residues. J gave up 3 bases and V 6 bases, and 4 bases lay outside the gene matches. Looked up from germline, CDR1 is MNHNY and CDR2 is SVGAGI (reference sequence). The CDR3 sequence is CASREQGYTGELFF. DNA of the CDR3: TGTGCCAGCAGAGAACAGGGGTACACCGGGGAGCTGTTTTTT.

The V call is TRBV5-4, the J call TRBJ2-7; TRBD2 agrees at 8 bases. V shed 3 bases and J 4 bases; nucleotides not matched to a gene: 6. The CDR3 runs to 14 residues. Germline lookup yields CDR1 SGHNT and CDR2 YYREEE (reference sequence). CDR3 in DNA: TGTGCCAGCAGCTCCCTAGCGGGTTCGTACGAGCAGTACTTC. Encoded protein: CASSSLAGSYEQYF.

The chain uses TRBV11-2 and TRBJ2-3; D unresolved. The CDR3 runs to 13 residues. Germline V gives CDR1 SGHAT, CDR2 FQNNGV. V lost 5 bases and J lost 6, with 12 bases in between. The chain's CDR3 is CASSPPMIDTQYF. The CDR3 nucleotides read TGTGCCAGCAGCCCTCCTATGATTGATACGCAGTATTTT.

The chain recombines TRBV27 with TRBJ2-6; 9 nucleotides match TRBD1. This CDR3 has 18 residues. With V trimmed by 5 bases and J by 0 bases, 8 bases remained unmatched. CDR1 is MNHEY and CDR2 is SMNVEV in the germline V gene (reference sequence). CDR3: CASSLSTGGFSGANVLTF. As DNA, the CDR3 is TGTGCCAGCAGTCTTTCGACAGGGGGATTCTCTGGGGCCAACGTCCTGACTTTC.

The rearrangement uses TRBV19 and TRBJ2-2; 9 bases align to TRBD2. CDR3 length equals 16 residues. Germline CDR1 is LNHDA and CDR2 is SQIVND (reference sequence). The V and J ends lost 1 base and 3 bases, in that order; junction bases with no gene match: 3. Here the CDR3 reads CASSIVAGVDTGELFF. In nucleotides, the CDR3 is TGTGCCAGTAGTATAGTAGCGGGAGTCGACACCGGGGAGCTGTTTTTT.

The chain has TRBV19 and TRBJ2-2; weak D call: TRBD1 (6 bases). V was shortened by 5 bases and J by 0 bases, with 13 bases between the two germline ends. CDR1 is LNHDA and CDR2 is SQIVND in the germline V gene (reference sequence). The CDR3 sequence is 16 residues long. The CDR3 spells CASSRTGTPNTGELFF. The CDR3 nucleotides are TGTGCCAGTAGTCGCACAGGGACCCCGAACACCGGGGAGCTGTTTTTT.

CDR3 region: CARSVTGSTEAFF. DNA for the CDR3: TGTGCCAGAAGCGTCACAGGGTCCACTGAAGCTTTCTTT. The J gene is TRBJ1-1, the V gene TRBV7-5; the D call TRBD1 from the table was never checked on the DNA. TRBV7-5 is an annotated pseudogene. This CDR3 spans 13 amino acids.